The clone carrying this TCR beta chain was found once. The J segment lost 4 bases and the V segment lost 5 bases, leaving 5 bases of the junction unmatched. Germline CDR1 SGHTA, CDR2 FQGTGA. The CDR3 has 14 residues. Libraries were prepared by immunoSEQ multiplex PCR; TCRdb keeps only in-frame clonotypes and omits some of them. The table shows about 240,000 clones, with just under 85% occurring only once. This record belongs to a study of blood T cell repertoires in COVID-19. Overall study context: The samples span acute and convalescent COVID-19 from the United States, Italy and Spain. From T cells, B-cell-depleted T cells, or PBMCs came the material, which was cDNA or gDNA.

The chain has TRBV7-3 and TRBJ1-2; 9 bases align to TRBD1. The clonotype originates from a man aged 45-65 years with acute or convalescent COVID-19. Sequenced material: peripheral blood. The CDR3 DNA is TGTGCCAGCAGCCTGACAGGGGGAGGCTATGGCTACACCTTC. This gives the protein CASSLTGGGYGYTF. The full variable domain, rest sourced from reference TRBV7-3 and TRBJ1-2, is GAGVSQTPSNKVTEKGKYVELRCDPISGHTALYWYRQSLGQGPEFLIYFQGTGAADDSGLPNDRFFAVRPEGSVSTLKIQRTERGDSAVYLCASSLTGGGYGYTFGSGTRLTVV.